This entry is about one TCR beta chain. This CDR3 spans 16 amino acids. Between the trimmed V and J ends, which lost 4 bases and 6 bases, there was a span of 18 bases. In germline, CDR1 is LGHNA, CDR2 YNFKEQ. Authors' analysis steps: Reference gene primer amplification gave nucleated cell count estimates. Assay used: immunoSEQ multiplex PCR; TCRdb lists only in-frame clones, some missing. Clone size and the V and J calls come from that table; the DNA yielded D and trimming. The data contain 120,000 or so clones, about 70% of them singletons. This record comes from a study of blood T cell repertoires in COVID-19. Study summary: T cells, B-cell-depleted T cells, or PBMCs provided the cDNA or gDNA that served as material.

This sequence joins TRBV4-2 and TRBJ1-4; D might be TRBD1 (6 bases). The specimen was peripheral blood. The origin of this receptor is a man aged 60-69 years with acute or convalescent COVID-19. The CDR3 DNA follows: TGTGCCAGCAGCCGGGAAACCGGGACACCCGATGAAAAACTGTTTTTT. This translates into CASSRETGTPDEKLFF.